A selection of T cell receptor beta chains follows, all from one sample in a study of blood T cell repertoires in COVID-19. Method: immunoSEQ multiplex PCR; TCRdb's copy keeps in-frame clones and lacks some. Of hundreds of thousands of clones detected, around 85% appear once; the ten largest clones hold around 3.4%. The specimen sequenced was peripheral blood. The receptors here all came from a woman between 18 and 30 years old with acute or convalescent COVID-19. CDR3s include the opening cysteine and the closing phenylalanine or tryptophan. A D gene is named only where the DNA matches it firmly. Only part of the rows carry a size: once, few, many, or a class if the clone is expanded.

j_call clone_size d_call v_call cdr3_aa cdr3_nt
TRBJ1-1 few TRBD1 TRBV19 CASSTLDRVAEAFF TGTGCCAGTAGTACTTTGGACAGGGTGGCTGAAGCTTTCTTT
TRBJ1-2 . TRBD1 TRBV5-6 CASSIPGTGKGYTF TGTGCCAGCAGCATCCCCGGGACAGGTAAAGGCTACACCTTC
TRBJ2-7 . . TRBV13 CASSLERGLSYEQYF TGTGCCAGCAGCTTAGAACGGGGATTGTCCTACGAGCAGTACTTC
TRBJ1-2 . TRBD1 TRBV28 CASRPGTGASYYGYTF TGTGCCAGCAGGCCCGGGACAGGGGCTTCGTACTATGGCTACACCTTC
TRBJ1-4 . . TRBV7-9 CASSFYPGGAREKLFF TGTGCCAGCAGCTTCTACCCGGGAGGGGCTCGCGAAAAACTGTTTTTT
TRBJ1-2 . . TRBV18 CASSATGSRYGYTF TGTGCCAGCTCAGCCACAGGGTCAAGGTATGGCTACACCTTC
TRBJ2-1 once TRBD2 TRBV5-1 CASSLREGGEQFF TGCGCCAGCAGCTTACGGGAGGGGGGTGAGCAGTTCTTC
TRBJ2-2 . . TRBV5-6 CASSGTQTGELFF TGTGCCAGCTCCGGGACACAAACCGGGGAGCTGTTTTTT
TRBJ1-1 . . TRBV6-5 CASSYSKAGRTEAFF TGTGCCAGCAGTTACTCGAAGGCAGGGCGCACTGAAGCTTTCTTT
TRBJ2-7 . . TRBV5-1 CASSSPGLSGESSSYEQYF TGCGCCAGCAGCTCACCGGGACTCTCCGGAGAGAGTTCCTCATACGAGCAGTACTTC
TRBJ2-7 . . TRBV2 CASRLASYEQYF TGTGCCAGCAGACTAGCCTCCTACGAGCAGTACTTC
TRBJ1-5 . . TRBV7-2 CASSLAGRGWDSNQPQHF TGTGCCAGCAGCCTAGCCGGGCGCGGGTGGGATAGCAATCAGCCCCAGCATTTT
TRBJ2-2 . . TRBV7-8 CASSSGLSNTGELFF TGTGCCAGCAGCTCTGGCTTATCGAACACCGGGGAGCTGTTTTTT
TRBJ2-3 few TRBD2 TRBV7-2 CASSSRLAGTDTQYF TGTGCCAGCAGCTCCCGACTAGCGGGCACAGATACGCAGTATTTT
TRBJ1-2 . . TRBV12-3/TRBV12-4 CAILLHGYTF TGTGCCATCCTACTCCACGGCTACACCTTC
TRBJ2-7 few TRBD2 TRBV4-1 CASSQVFPGGGSSYEQYF TGCGCCAGCAGCCAAGTTTTTCCGGGAGGGGGGAGCTCCTACGAGCAGTACTTC
TRBJ2-3 many TRBD2 TRBV27 CAIDSGAHTQYF TGTGCCATCGATAGCGGGGCCCATACGCAGTATTTT
TRBJ2-7 . TRBD1 TRBV20-1 CSASGGGTGGAGQYF TGCAGTGCTAGTGGGGGAGGGACAGGGGGCGCTGGGCAGTACTTC
TRBJ1-2 . TRBD1 TRBV9 CASSKPTGPEGGYTF TGTGCCAGCAGCAAACCGACAGGGCCGGAGGGTGGCTACACCTTC
TRBJ2-7 . . TRBV13 CASSADLHPYEQYF TGTGCCAGCAGCGCTGACTTACACCCCTACGAGCAGTACTTC
TRBJ2-3 . TRBD1 TRBV28 CASKDRTTDTQYF TGTGCCAGCAAGGACAGGACGACAGATACGCAGTATTTT
TRBJ2-5 . . TRBV6-6 CASSYTGMETQYF TGTGCCAGCAGTTACACAGGGATGGAGACCCAGTACTTC
TRBJ2-7 . . TRBV2 CASSEVIERVPEQYF TGTGCCAGCAGTGAAGTCATAGAGAGGGTCCCCGAGCAGTACTTC
TRBJ1-6 . TRBD1 TRBV2 CATRPQGNSPLHF TGTGCCACCCGCCCACAGGGGAATTCACCCCTCCACTTT
TRBJ2-3 . . TRBV11-2 CASSRTGTSTDTQYF TGTGCCAGCAGCCGGACGGGGACTTCCACAGATACGCAGTATTTT
TRBJ1-4 . . TRBV20-1 CSASFGAGDEKLFF TGCAGTGCTAGTTTTGGGGCTGGGGATGAAAAACTGTTTTTT
TRBJ2-5 . TRBD2 TRBV28 CASSLPGTSARRAQYF TGTGCCAGCAGTTTACCCGGGACTAGCGCCCGTCGGGCCCAGTACTTC
TRBJ2-7 . . TRBV9 CASSVDSSYEQYF TGTGCCAGCAGCGTGGACAGTTCCTACGAGCAGTACTTC
TRBJ1-3 . . TRBV1 CTSSTGGQGNTIYF TGCACCAGCTCCACAGGGGGCCAGGGAAACACCATATATTTT
TRBJ1-2 . . TRBV5-4 CASSLFGGEGYTF TGTGCCAGCAGCTTGTTTGGCGGGGAAGGCTACACCTTC
TRBJ1-2 . TRBD1 TRBV6-5 CASMNRGFLDGYTF TGTGCCAGCATGAACAGGGGGTTTTTGGATGGCTACACCTTC
TRBJ2-6 . . TRBV4-1 CASSHGANSGANVLTF TGCGCCAGCAGCCACGGTGCTAACTCTGGGGCCAACGTCCTGACTTTC
TRBJ1-5 . . TRBV11-2 CASSSYREWSRNNQPQHF TGTGCCAGCAGCTCCTACAGGGAATGGAGCAGGAACAATCAGCCCCAGCATTTT
TRBJ1-2 . TRBD1 TRBV19 CASSTGDRRTF TGTGCCAGTAGTACCGGGGACAGACGCACCTTC
TRBJ1-6 . TRBD1 TRBV6-5 CASRGDSRNSPLHF TGTGCCAGCAGAGGGGACAGCCGAAATTCACCCCTCCACTTT
TRBJ2-2 many TRBD1 TRBV5-1 CASSLGQGDTGELFF TGCGCCAGCAGCTTGGGACAGGGGGACACCGGGGAGCTGTTTTTT
TRBJ2-3 . TRBD2 TRBV5-1 CASSLTSGVMDTQYF TGCGCCAGCAGCTTGACTAGCGGGGTTATGGATACGCAGTATTTT
TRBJ2-3 . TRBD1 TRBV2 CASSENTGGGSTDTQYF TGTGCCAGCAGTGAGAACACAGGGGGCGGGAGCACAGATACGCAGTATTTT
TRBJ1-6 . . TRBV2 CASFTAGGYNSPLHF TGTGCCAGCTTTACGGCCGGGGGGTATAATTCACCCCTCCACTTT
TRBJ1-4 few . TRBV7-9 CASSLGEANEKLFF TGTGCCAGCAGCCTGGGGGAGGCTAATGAAAAACTGTTTTTT
TRBJ1-2 . TRBD1 TRBV10-1 CASREMGQGARGYTF TGCGCCAGCAGAGAAATGGGACAGGGGGCGCGGGGCTACACCTTC
TRBJ2-5 . TRBD2 TRBV4-2 CASSQDRRGGLETQYF TGTGCCAGCAGCCAAGATCGGCGGGGGGGCTTGGAGACCCAGTACTTC
TRBJ1-2 . TRBD1 TRBV7-3 CASSLTGGEGYTF TGTGCCAGCAGCTTGACAGGGGGTGAGGGCTACACCTTC
TRBJ1-6 . . TRBV19 CASSIGGLESPLHF TGTGCCAGTAGTATAGGAGGCTTGGAGTCACCCCTCCACTTT
TRBJ1-5 few TRBD1 TRBV24-1 CATSDSRTGWNQPQHF TGTGCCACCAGTGATTCGAGGACAGGGTGGAATCAGCCCCAGCATTTT
TRBJ1-5 . TRBD1 TRBV6-5 CASSSGTGFGQPQHF TGTGCCAGCAGTTCCGGGACAGGGTTCGGTCAGCCCCAGCATTTT
TRBJ2-1 . TRBD2 TRBV7-8 CASSIQREGVEQFF TGTGCCAGCAGCATTCAGCGGGAAGGAGTTGAGCAGTTCTTC
TRBJ1-2 . TRBD1 TRBV28 CASLRQGARGYTF TGTGCCAGCCTGCGACAGGGGGCGCGAGGCTACACCTTC
TRBJ1-6 . . TRBV11-2 CASRKGLEGPVNSPLHF TGTGCCAGCAGGAAAGGGTTGGAGGGGCCTGTTAATTCACCCCTCCACTTT
TRBJ1-5 . . TRBV15 CATSRFVSEGNQPQHF TGTGCCACCAGCAGATTCGTTTCTGAGGGCAATCAGCCCCAGCATTTT
TRBJ2-7 . . TRBV9 CASSVALSAEQYF TGTGCCAGCAGCGTAGCCCTTAGCGCCGAGCAGTACTTC
TRBJ1-1 . TRBD1 TRBV12-3/TRBV12-4 CASSQGQGDEAFF TGTGCCAGCAGCCAAGGACAGGGTGATGAAGCTTTCTTT
TRBJ1-4 . TRBD1 TRBV11-2 CASSWMTGYGMPNEKLFF TGTGCCAGCAGCTGGATGACAGGGTATGGGATGCCTAATGAAAAACTGTTTTTT
TRBJ1-1 . TRBD1 TRBV12-5 CASGAGQGATEAFF TGTGCTAGTGGCGCGGGACAGGGGGCGACTGAAGCTTTCTTT
TRBJ2-7 . . TRBV28 CASSFSREPYEQYF TGTGCCAGCAGTTTTTCTCGGGAACCCTACGAGCAGTACTTC
TRBJ1-2 . . TRBV4-1 CASSQVGGAGEGYTF TGCGCCAGCAGCCAAGTCGGAGGGGCGGGAGAAGGCTACACCTTC
TRBJ2-6 . . TRBV28 CAITSTGANVLTF TGTGCCATAACGAGTACTGGGGCCAACGTCCTGACTTTC
TRBJ2-1 . . TRBV24-1 CATQNRRGLADEQFF TGTGCCACCCAAAACCGCAGGGGCCTGGCGGATGAGCAGTTCTTC
TRBJ2-5 . . TRBV18 CASSQSGEETQYF TGTGCCAGCTCACAGTCAGGGGAAGAGACCCAGTACTTC
TRBJ2-3 once TRBD2 TRBV10-2 CASRSGRITDTQYF TGCGCCAGCAGAAGCGGGAGGATCACAGATACGCAGTATTTT